This entry features one T cell receptor (beta chain) sequence. The antigen remains undetermined. Survey level was the resolution at which the v3.0 immunoSEQ assay ran. Generated by immunoSEQ multiplex PCR, the TCRdb table keeps only in-frame clones and is missing some. The table includes about 17,000 clones, about three quarters detected once. The data were obtained in a study of long-term antiretroviral therapy in people with HIV. Broader study findings: Post-ART, diversity grew, though it stayed under transplant donor control levels.

Germline CDR1 reads SGHRS; CDR2 reads YFSETQ. This CDR3 is 14 amino acids long. After removal of 8 bases from V and 6 bases from J, the junction contained 8 bases not matched to a gene. Participants with HIV, all of them, were treated in the United States. Prior to DNA extraction, the samples held about 0.9-11 million cryopreserved PBMC. The sample consisted of unsorted PBMCs, taken roughly 2.1 years before starting antiretroviral therapy. The receptor was derived from a man aged 30 to 45 with HIV. The chain uses TRBV5-1 and TRBJ2-1; 10 bases map to TRBD2. Here the CDR3 DNA reads TGCGCCAGTCAAAAAAGCGGGGGGGTCAATGAGCAGTTCTTC. Translation: CASQKSGGVNEQFF.